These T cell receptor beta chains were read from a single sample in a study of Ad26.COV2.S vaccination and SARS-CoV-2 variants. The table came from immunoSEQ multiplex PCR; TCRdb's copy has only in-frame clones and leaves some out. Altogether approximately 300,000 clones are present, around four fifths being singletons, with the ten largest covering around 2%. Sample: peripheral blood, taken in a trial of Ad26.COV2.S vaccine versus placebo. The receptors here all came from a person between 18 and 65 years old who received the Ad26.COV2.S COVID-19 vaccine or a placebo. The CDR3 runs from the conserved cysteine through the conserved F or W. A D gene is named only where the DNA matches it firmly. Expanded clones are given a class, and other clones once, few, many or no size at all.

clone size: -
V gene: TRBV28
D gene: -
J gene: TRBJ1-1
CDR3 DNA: TGTGCCAGCAGTTTAAAGCTGAACACTGAAGCTTTCTTT
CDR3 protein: CASSLKLNTEAFF

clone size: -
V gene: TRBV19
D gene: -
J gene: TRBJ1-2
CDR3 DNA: TGTGCCAGTAGTATTCTCGGACAGACTTTCTATGGCTACACCTTC
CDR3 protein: CASSILGQTFYGYTF

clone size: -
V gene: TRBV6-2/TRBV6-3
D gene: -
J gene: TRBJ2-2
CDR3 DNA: TGTGCCAGCAGTTACGAGGCCAGGGATCCGAGGGCATATACCGGGGAGCTGTTTTTT
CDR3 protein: CASSYEARDPRAYTGELFF

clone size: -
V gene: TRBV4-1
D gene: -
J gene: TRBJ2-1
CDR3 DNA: TGCGCCAGCAGCCAACCGGGAACACCAAACAATGAGCAGTTCTTC
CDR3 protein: CASSQPGTPNNEQFF

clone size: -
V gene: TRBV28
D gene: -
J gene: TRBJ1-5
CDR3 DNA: TGTGCCAGCAGTCCTCCAGGGCCTCACCAGCCCCAGCATTTT
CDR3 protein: CASSPPGPHQPQHF

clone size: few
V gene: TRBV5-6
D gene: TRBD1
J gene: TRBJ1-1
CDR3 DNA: TGTGCCAGCAGCCTAGGGACAGGGGGGAAACCTTTCTTT
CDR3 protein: CASSLGTGGKPFF

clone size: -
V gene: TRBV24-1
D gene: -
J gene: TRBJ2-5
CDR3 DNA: TGTGCCACCAGTGATTTTCGGGGGGCCGGAGAGACCCAGTACTTC
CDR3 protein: CATSDFRGAGETQYF

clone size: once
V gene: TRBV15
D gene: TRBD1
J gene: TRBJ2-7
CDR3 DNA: TGTGCCACCAGCAGAGATCTAGGGACAGGGGTCGAGCAGTACTTC
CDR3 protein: CATSRDLGTGVEQYF

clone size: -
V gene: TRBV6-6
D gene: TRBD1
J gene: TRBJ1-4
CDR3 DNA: TGTGCCAGCAGTCTCCCTAACAGGGGGCGCGAAAAACTGTTTTTT
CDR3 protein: CASSLPNRGREKLFF

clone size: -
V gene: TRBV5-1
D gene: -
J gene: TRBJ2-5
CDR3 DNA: TGCGCCAGCAGCCCCGGGGACCGAGGCAACCAAGAGACCCAGTACTTC
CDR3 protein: CASSPGDRGNQETQYF

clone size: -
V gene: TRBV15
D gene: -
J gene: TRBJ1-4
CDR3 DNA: TGTGCCACCAGCAGAGAAAATCAAGTAGGACTGTTTTTT
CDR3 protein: CATSRENQVGLFF

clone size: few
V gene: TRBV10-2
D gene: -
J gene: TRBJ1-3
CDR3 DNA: TGCGCCAGCAGTGGTGGGGGAGACGGAAACACCATATATTTT
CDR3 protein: CASSGGGDGNTIYF

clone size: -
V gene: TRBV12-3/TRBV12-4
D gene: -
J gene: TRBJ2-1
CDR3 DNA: TGTGCCAGCAGCCCTCCTTACAATGAGCAGTTCTTC
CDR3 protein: CASSPPYNEQFF

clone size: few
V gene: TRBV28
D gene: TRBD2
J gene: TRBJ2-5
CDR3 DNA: TGTGCCAGCTTGAGCGCGGGGGAAGAGACCCAGTACTTC
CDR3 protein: CASLSAGEETQYF

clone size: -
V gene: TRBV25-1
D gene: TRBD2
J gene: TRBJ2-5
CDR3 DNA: TGTGCCAGCAGTGGTCTAGCGGGGGTAGAGACCCAGTACTTC
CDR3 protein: CASSGLAGVETQYF

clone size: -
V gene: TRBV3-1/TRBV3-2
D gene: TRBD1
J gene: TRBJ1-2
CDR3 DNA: TGTGCCAGCAGCCAAAACGCAGGGGGCGACTATGGCTACACCTTC
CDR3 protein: CASSQNAGGDYGYTF

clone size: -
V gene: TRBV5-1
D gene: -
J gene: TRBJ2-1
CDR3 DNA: TGCGCCAGCAGCTTGGCCTTAACAGCCGGCGATGATGAGCAGTTCTTC
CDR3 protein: CASSLALTAGDDEQFF

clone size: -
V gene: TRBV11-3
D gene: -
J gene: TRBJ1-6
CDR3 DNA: TGTGCCAGCAGCTCCGGGTATGGGGGGGCCAACTCACCCCTCCACTTT
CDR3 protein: CASSSGYGGANSPLHF

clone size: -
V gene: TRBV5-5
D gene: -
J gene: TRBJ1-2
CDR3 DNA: TGTGCCAGCAGCCATGAATGGGGGGCCGATGGCTACACCTTC
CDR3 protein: CASSHEWGADGYTF

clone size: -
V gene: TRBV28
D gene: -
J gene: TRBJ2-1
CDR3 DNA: TGTGCCAGCAGCCTGGATAGTAGCTCCTACAATGAGCAGTTCTTC
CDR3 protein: CASSLDSSSYNEQFF

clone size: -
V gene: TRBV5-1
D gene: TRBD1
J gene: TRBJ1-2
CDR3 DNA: TGCGCCAGCGGGACAGGGGAGGGCTATGGCTACACCTTC
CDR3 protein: CASGTGEGYGYTF

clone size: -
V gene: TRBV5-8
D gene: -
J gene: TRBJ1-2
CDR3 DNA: TGTGCCAGCAGCCCCCTTTGGTCACCGTCCTATGGCTACACCTTC
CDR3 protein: CASSPLWSPSYGYTF

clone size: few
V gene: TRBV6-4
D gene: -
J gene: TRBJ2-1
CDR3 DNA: TGTGCCAGCAGCCCTGATCAGTACAATGAGCAGTTCTTC
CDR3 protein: CASSPDQYNEQFF

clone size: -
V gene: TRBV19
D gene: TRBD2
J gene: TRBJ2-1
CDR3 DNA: TGTGCCAGTAGTATAGAACTAGCGCTGGGAAATGAGCAGTTCTTC
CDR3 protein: CASSIELALGNEQFF

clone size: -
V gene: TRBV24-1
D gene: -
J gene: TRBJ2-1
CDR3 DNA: TGTGCCACCAGTGGCTTGGAGGGTGGGGATGAGCAGTTCTTC
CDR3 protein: CATSGLEGGDEQFF

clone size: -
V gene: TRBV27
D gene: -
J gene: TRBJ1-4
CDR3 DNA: TGTGCCAGCAGTTTATCGGGTCGTAATGAAAAACTGTTTTTT
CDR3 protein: CASSLSGRNEKLFF

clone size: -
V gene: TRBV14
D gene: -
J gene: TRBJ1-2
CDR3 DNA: TGTGCCAGCAGCCCAAGTCTTTCCTATGGCTACACCTTC
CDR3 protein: CASSPSLSYGYTF

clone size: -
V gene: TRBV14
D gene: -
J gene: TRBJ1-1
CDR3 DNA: TGTGCCAGCAGCCACTTGTGGAGGGGTGAAGCTTTCTTT
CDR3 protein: CASSHLWRGEAFF

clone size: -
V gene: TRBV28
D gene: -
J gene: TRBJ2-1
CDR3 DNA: TGTGCCAGCAGTGAACAATTATTGGGGCAGTTCTTC
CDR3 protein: CASSEQLLGQFF

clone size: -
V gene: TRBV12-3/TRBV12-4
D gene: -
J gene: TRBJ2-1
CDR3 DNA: TGTGCCAGCAAGCAGGGGAACAATGAGCAGTTCTTC
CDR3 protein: CASKQGNNEQFF

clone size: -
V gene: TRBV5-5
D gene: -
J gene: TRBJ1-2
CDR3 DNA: TGTGCCAGCAGCTTGGAACAGGGCGTAAATGGCTACACCTTC
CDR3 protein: CASSLEQGVNGYTF

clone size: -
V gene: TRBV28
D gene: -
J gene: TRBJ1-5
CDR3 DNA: TGTGCCAGCATTAATTCAGGTAGCAATCAGCCCCAGCATTTT
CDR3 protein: CASINSGSNQPQHF

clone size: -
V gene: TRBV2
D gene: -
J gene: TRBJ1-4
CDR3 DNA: TGTGCCAGCACCTCAACGAGGGCCACTAATGAAAAACTGTTTTTT
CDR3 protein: CASTSTRATNEKLFF

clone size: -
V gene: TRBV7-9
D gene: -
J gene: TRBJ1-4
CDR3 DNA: TGTGCCAGCAGCTTAGCGGCCGGCGGTGAAAAACTGTTTTTT
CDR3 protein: CASSLAAGGEKLFF

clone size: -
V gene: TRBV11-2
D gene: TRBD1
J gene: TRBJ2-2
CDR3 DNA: TGTGCCAGCAGCTCGACAGGGGGCGCTCCCGGGGAGCTGTTTTTT
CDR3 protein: CASSSTGGAPGELFF

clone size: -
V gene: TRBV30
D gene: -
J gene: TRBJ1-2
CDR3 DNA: TGTGCCTGGAGTGTGAGCACCAGGAGTGCTGGCTACACCTTC
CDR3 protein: CAWSVSTRSAGYTF

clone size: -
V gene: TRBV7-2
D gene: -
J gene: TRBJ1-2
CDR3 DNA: TGTGCCAGCAGCCCCACCGGGTTAGCTAACTATGGCTACACCTTC
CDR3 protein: CASSPTGLANYGYTF

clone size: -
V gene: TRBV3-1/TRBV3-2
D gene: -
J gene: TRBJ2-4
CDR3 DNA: TGTGCCAGCAGCCAAGATAGTGGGGTTTCCAAAAACATTCAGTACTTC
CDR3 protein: CASSQDSGVSKNIQYF

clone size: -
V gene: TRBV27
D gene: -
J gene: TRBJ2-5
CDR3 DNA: TGTGCCAGCAGTTCCCCTGCGGGTCAACTGAAGACCCAGTACTTC
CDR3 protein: CASSSPAGQLKTQYF

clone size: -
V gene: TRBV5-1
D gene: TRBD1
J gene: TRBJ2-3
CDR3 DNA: TGCGCCAGCAGCTTTGCTGGACAGGGGCTCACAGATACGCAGTATTTT
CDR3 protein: CASSFAGQGLTDTQYF

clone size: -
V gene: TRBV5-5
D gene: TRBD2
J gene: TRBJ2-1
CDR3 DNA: TGTGCCAGCAGCTTGAGCGGGGGGGTAAGCAATGAGCAGTTCTTC
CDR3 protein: CASSLSGGVSNEQFF

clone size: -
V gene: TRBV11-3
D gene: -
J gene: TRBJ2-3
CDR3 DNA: TGTGCCAGCAGCTTAGCGACTATGATCACAGATACGCAGTATTTT
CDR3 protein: CASSLATMITDTQYF

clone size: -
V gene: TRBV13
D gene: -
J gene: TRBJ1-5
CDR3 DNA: TGTGCCAGCAGCAAGAGGGAGACGGGACCAAATCAGCCCCAGCATTTT
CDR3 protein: CASSKRETGPNQPQHF

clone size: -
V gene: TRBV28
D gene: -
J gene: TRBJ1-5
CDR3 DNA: TGTGCCAGCAGTCGAACCTCGACGTTTAATCAGCCCCAGCATTTT
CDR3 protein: CASSRTSTFNQPQHF

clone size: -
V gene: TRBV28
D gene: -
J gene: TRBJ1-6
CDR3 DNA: TGTGCCAGCAGTTTTCCGGCCCCGGGGACTGGGGGGAATTCACCCCTCCACTTT
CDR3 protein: CASSFPAPGTGGNSPLHF

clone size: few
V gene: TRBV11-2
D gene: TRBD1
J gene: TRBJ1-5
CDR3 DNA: TGTGCCAGCAGCCGAAACAGGGGGCAGGGACAGCCCCAGCATTTT
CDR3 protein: CASSRNRGQGQPQHF

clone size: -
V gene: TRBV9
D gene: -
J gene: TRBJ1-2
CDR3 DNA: TGTGCCAGCAGCCCGACGACAGACAACTATGGCTACACCTTC
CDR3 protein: CASSPTTDNYGYTF

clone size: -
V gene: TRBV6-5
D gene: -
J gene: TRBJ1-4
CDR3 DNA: TGTGCCAGCAGTTACTCGCTTAAAGCTGATAATGAAAAACTGTTTTTT
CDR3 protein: CASSYSLKADNEKLFF

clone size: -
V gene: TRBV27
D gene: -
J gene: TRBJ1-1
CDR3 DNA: TGTGCCAGCAGAAGTGACAGCTGGGGCAGCGAAGCTTTCTTT
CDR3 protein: CASRSDSWGSEAFF